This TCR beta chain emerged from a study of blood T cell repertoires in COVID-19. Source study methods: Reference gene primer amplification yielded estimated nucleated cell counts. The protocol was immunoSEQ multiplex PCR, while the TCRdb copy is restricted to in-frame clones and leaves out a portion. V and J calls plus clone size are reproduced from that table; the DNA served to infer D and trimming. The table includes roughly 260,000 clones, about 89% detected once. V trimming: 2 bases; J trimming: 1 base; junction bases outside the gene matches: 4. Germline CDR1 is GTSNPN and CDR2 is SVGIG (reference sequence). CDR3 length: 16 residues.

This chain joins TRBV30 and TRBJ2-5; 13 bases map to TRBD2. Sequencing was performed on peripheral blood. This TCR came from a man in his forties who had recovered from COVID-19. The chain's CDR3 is CAWSFRTSGGQETQYF. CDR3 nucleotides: TGTGCCTGGAGTTTTCGGACTAGCGGGGGCCAAGAGACCCAGTACTTC.